The present entry profiles one T cell receptor (beta chain) with its context. Its antigen is currently not known. There are no base qualities to consult, and no much larger clone falls within one base. Collaborating institutions collected whole blood in K2EDTA tubes following their own protocols. For TCRbeta analysis, collaborators shipped samples in one of three forms: frozen whole blood, isolated PBMCs, or DNA extracted from either of those sample types. The immunoSEQ Assay, a bias-controlled multiplex PCR, was used to amplify TCRbeta CDR3 regions from genomic DNA. On the authors' methods: The number of nucleated cells in each sample was estimated by amplification of reference gene primers within the assay. Sequence reads were collapsed and filtered to measure the absolute abundance of every unique TCRbeta CDR3 rearrangement. For each sample, productive Simpson clonality was calculated as the square root of Simpson's diversity index over productive rearrangements. Here the immuneACCESS table is served through TCRdb, limited to in-frame sequences with V and J called. Missing clones are a known gap in these copies; in checked studies unresolved V genes cover under half, and the rest lacks a known reason. V and J calls and clone size come straight from that table; D and trimming were deduced from the DNA. The sample table records over 130,000 clones; 80% to 90% of these occur just once. The leading ten clones occupy approximately 10% of the sample.

The germline V gene (reference sequence) yields LNHDA for CDR1 and SQIVND for CDR2. The CDR3 contains 16 residues, cysteine and phenylalanine counted. The read is trimmed to its CDR3 DNA, 48 bases read in frame from base 1. Trimming takes 6 bases off V and 4 bases off J; junction bases not matched to a gene: 8. The record originates from a study of blood T cell repertoires in COVID-19 (dated by TCRdb to about 2020). For the study in its entirety: The collaborator samples originated in the United States, Italy and Spain and spanned the acute and convalescent phases of COVID-19. The repertoires were released in a freely available public database intended as a resource for research on the immune response to SARS-CoV-2. Where HLA class I and class II types were available, the types were taken from metadata supplied by the sample provider, not from assay-based typing. The samples were drawn from the first 160 participants of the ongoing ImmuneRACE study and from 950 to 1,500 subjects provided by 6 global collaborators. Subjects who had been exposed to COVID-19, were actively infected with it, or had recovered from it provided the deeply sampled blood TCRbeta repertoires that made up the dataset. Nearly every sample came with metadata listing a de-identified subject ID, COVID-19 status, age in years and sex. The material from the prospective study consisted of cDNA or gDNA derived from T cells, B-cell-depleted T cells, or PBMCs.

Summary of the overall study and its limitations: Clinical and demographic metadata were provided uncurated, with the amount varying by source and participant.

Sequenced: peripheral blood. Recombination joined TRBV19 with TRBJ2-1; 11 nucleotides in the junction match TRBD1. This sequence was found in a man aged 60 to 69 with active or convalescent COVID-19. Read as DNA, the sequence is TGTGCCAGTAGGGGTCGGGACAGGGGGGAATACAATGAGCAGTTCTTC. Its coded protein is CASRGRDRGEYNEQFF.